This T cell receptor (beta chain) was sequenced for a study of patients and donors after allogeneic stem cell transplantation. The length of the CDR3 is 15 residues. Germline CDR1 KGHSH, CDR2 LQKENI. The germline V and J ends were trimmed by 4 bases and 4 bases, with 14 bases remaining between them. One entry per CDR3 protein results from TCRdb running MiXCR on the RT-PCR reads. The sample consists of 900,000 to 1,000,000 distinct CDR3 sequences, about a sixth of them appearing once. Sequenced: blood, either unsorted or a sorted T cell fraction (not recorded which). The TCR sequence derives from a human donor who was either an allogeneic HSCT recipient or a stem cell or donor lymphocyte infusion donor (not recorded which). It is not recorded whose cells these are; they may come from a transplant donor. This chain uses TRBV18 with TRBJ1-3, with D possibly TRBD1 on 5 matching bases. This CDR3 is CASSRGGTQGNTIYF. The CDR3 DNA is TGTGCCAGCTCACGAGGAGGGACGCAAGGAAACACCATATATTTT. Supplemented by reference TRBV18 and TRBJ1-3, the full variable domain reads NAGVMQNPRHLVRRRGQEARLRCSPMKGHSHVYWYRQLPEEGLKFMVYLQKENIIDESGMPKERFSAEFPKEGPSILRIQQVVRGDSAAYFCASSRGGTQGNTIYFGEGSWLTVV.